This T cell receptor beta chain was sequenced during a study of technical replicates of blood from a handful of donors (dated by TCRdb to between 2016 and 2019). In the case of this clone: Its recognized antigen is unknown. No clone much larger than this one lies a single base away; base qualities are absent.

Library method: the immunoSEQ multiplex PCR assay. Not all clones reach the TCRdb copy of this immuneACCESS table, which keeps in-frame sequences only. Checked studies attribute under half of the gap to unresolved V genes and leave the rest unexplained. The sample table holds about 73,000 clones, of which just over 90% were seen once. Roughly 0.25% of the sample comes from the top ten. A distance of 8 bases separates the germline ends of V and J, which lose 0 bases and 5 bases respectively. Per the germline V gene (reference sequence), GTSNPN is the CDR1 and SVGIG is the CDR2. Its CDR3 holds 13 amino acids, cysteine through phenylalanine. Only the CDR3 DNA is retained, 39 bases long and in frame from the first base.

The rearranged chain carries TRBV30 and TRBJ1-5, with the D gene call left open. The sample comprised T cells isolated from PBMCs. This TCR came from a human donor in good health. The CDR3 protein is CAWSVREDQPQHF. The nucleotide sequence is TGTGCCTGGAGTGTCCGAGAGGATCAGCCCCAGCATTTT.